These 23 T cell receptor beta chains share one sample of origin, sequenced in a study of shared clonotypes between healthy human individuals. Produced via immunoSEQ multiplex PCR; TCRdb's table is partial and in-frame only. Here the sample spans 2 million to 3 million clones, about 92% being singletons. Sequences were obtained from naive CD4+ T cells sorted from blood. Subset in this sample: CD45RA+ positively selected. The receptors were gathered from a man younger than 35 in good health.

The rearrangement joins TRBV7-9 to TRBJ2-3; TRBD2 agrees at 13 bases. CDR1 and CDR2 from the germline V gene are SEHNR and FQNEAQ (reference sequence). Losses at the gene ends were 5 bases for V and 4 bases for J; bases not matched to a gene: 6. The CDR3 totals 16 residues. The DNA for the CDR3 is TGTGCCAGCAGCCCGTGGACTAGCGGGGGATCAGATACGCAGTATTTT. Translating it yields CASSPWTSGGSDTQYF.

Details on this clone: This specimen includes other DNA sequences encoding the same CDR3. In nucleotides, the CDR3 is TGTGCCAGTAGTATAGGTCTAGCGGGGGGACACACCGGGGAGCTGTTTTTT. This gives the protein CASSIGLAGGHTGELFF. This chain links TRBV19 with TRBJ2-2; 11 nucleotides match TRBD2. The germline V gene has CDR1 LNHDA and CDR2 SQIVND (reference sequence). The V gene end was trimmed by 1 base and the J gene end by 3 bases; junction bases not matched to a gene: 4. The CDR3 extends over 17 amino acids.

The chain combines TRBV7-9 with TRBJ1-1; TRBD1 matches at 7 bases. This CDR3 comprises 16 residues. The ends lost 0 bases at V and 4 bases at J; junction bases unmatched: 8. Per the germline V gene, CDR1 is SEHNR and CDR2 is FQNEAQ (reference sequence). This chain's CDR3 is CASSLAGGKVGTEAFF. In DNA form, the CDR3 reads TGTGCCAGCAGCTTAGCAGGGGGCAAGGTGGGCACTGAAGCTTTCTTT. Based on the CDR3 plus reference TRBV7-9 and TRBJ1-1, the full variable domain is DTGVSQNPRHKITKRGQNVTFRCDPISEHNRLYWYRQTLGQGPEFLTYFQNEAQLEKSRLLSDRFSAERPKGSFSTLEIQRTEQGDSAMYLCASSLAGGKVGTEAFFGQGTRLTVV.

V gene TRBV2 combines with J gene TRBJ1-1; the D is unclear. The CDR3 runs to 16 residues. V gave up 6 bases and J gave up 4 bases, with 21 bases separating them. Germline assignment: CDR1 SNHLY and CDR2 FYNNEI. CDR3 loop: CASSKIFKGSGTEAFF. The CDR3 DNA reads TGTGCCAGCAGCAAAATATTTAAGGGAAGTGGCACTGAAGCTTTCTTT.

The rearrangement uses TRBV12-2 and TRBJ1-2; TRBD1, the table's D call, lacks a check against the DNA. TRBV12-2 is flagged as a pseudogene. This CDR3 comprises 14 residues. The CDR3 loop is CASRTRYQGNGYTF. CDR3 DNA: TGTGCAAGTCGCACCCGATATCAGGGAAACGGCTACACCTTC.

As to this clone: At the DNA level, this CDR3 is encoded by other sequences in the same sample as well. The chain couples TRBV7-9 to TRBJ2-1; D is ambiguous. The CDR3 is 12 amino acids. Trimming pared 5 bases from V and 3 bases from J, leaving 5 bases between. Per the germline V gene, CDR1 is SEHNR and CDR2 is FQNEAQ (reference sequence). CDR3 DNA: TGTGCCAGCAGCCCGGACTACAATGAGCAGTTCTTC. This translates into CASSPDYNEQFF.

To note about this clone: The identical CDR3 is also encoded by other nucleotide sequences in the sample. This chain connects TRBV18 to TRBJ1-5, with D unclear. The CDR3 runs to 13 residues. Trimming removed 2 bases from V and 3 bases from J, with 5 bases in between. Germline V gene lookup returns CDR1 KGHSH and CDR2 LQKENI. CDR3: CASSPDFNQPQHF. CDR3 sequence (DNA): TGTGCCAGCTCACCAGATTTCAATCAGCCCCAGCATTTT.

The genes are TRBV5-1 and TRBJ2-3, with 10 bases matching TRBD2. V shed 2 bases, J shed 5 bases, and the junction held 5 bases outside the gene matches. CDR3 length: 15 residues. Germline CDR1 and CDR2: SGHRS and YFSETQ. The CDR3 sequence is CASSFTSGKKDTQYF. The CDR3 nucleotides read TGCGCCAGCAGCTTTACTAGCGGGAAGAAAGATACGCAGTATTTT.

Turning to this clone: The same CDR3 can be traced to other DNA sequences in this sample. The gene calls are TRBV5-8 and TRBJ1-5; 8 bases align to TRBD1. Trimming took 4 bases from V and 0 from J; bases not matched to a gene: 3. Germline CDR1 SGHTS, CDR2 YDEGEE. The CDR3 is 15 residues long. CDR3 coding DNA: TGTGCCAGCAGCCCGGGACAGGTTAGCAATCAGCCCCAGCATTTT. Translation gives CASSPGQVSNQPQHF.

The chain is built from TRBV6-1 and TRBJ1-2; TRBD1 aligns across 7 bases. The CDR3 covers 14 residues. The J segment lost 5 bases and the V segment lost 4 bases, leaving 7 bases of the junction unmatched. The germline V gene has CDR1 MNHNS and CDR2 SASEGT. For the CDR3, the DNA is TGTGCCAGCAGTGGACAGGGTACCGGGTATGGCTACACCTTC. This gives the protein CASSGQGTGYGYTF.

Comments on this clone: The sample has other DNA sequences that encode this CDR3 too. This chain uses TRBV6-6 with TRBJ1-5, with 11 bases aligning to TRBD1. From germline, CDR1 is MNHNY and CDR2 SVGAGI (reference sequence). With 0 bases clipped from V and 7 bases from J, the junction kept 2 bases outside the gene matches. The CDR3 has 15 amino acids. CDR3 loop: CASSYSGQGGQPQHF. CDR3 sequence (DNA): TGTGCCAGCAGTTACTCGGGACAGGGGGGCCAGCCCCAGCATTTT.

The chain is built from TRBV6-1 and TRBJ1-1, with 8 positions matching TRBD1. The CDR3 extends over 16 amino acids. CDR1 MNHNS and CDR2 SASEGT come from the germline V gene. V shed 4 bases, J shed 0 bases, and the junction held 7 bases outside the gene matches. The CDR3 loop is CASSAWTGWVNTEAFF. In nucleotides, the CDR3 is TGTGCCAGCAGTGCCTGGACAGGGTGGGTGAACACTGAAGCTTTCTTT.

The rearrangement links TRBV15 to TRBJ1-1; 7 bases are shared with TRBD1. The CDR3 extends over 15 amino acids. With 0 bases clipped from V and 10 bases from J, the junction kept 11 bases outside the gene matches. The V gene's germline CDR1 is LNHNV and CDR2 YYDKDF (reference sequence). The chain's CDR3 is CATSRDRGQAWGAFF. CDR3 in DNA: TGTGCCACCAGCAGAGATCGAGGACAGGCTTGGGGAGCTTTCTTT.

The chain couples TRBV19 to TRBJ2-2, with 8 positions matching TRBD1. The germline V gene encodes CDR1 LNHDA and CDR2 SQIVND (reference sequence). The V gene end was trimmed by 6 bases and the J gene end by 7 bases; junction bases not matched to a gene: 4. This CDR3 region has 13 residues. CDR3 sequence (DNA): TGTGCCAGTAGCCTACAGGGGGTCGGGGAGCTGTTTTTT. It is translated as CASSLQGVGELFF.

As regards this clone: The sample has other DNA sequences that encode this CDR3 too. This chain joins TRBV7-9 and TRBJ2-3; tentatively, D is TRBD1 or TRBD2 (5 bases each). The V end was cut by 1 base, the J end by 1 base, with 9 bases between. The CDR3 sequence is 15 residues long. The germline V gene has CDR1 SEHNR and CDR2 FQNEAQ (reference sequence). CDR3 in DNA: TGTGCCAGCAGCTTAGATGGGACGGGCACAGATACGCAGTATTTT. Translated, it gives CASSLDGTGTDTQYF.

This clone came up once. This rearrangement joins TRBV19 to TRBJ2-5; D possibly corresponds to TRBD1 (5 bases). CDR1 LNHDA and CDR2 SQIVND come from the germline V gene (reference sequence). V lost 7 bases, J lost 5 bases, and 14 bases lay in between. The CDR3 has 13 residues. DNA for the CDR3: TGTGCCAGTAAGGCAGGGAATCCTGAGACCCAGTACTTC. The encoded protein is CASKAGNPETQYF.

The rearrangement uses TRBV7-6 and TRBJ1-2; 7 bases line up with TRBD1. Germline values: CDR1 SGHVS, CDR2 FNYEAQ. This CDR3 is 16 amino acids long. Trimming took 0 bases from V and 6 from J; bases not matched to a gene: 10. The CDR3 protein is CASSLAVGQVVHGYTF. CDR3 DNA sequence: TGTGCCAGCAGCTTAGCAGTTGGACAGGTGGTCCATGGCTACACCTTC.

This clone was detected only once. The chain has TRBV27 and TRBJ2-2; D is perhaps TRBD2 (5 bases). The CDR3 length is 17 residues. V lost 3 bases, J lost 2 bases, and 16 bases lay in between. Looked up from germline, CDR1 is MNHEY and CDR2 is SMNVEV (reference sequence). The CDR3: CASSFTFSGSNTGELFF. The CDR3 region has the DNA TGTGCCAGCAGTTTTACTTTTTCGGGATCCAACACCGGGGAGCTGTTTTTT.

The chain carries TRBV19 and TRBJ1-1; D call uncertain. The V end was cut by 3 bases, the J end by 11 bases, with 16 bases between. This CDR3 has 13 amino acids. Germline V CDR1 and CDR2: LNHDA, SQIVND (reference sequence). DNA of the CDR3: TGTGCCAGTAGTATTACCGACACCCAGCGCGCTTTCTTT. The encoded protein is CASSITDTQRAFF.

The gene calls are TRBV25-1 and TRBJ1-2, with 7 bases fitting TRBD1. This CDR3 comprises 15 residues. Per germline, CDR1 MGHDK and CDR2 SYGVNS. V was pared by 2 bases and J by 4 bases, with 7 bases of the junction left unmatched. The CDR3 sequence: CASSEGGAGGYGYTF. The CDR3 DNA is TGTGCCAGCAGTGAAGGGGGGGCAGGGGGCTATGGCTACACCTTC.

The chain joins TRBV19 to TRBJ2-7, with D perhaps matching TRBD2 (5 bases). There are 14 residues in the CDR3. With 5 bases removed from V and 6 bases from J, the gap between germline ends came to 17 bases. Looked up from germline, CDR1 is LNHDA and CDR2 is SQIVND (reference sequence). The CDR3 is CASSPAYSGFEQYF. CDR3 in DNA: TGTGCCAGTAGTCCCGCCTACTCGGGATTCGAGCAGTACTTC.

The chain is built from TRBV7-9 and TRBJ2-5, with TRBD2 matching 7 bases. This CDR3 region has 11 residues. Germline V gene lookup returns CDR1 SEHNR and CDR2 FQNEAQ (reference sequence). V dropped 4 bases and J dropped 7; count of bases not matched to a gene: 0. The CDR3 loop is CASSWGGTQYF. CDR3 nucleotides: TGTGCCAGCAGCTGGGGGGGGACCCAGTACTTC.

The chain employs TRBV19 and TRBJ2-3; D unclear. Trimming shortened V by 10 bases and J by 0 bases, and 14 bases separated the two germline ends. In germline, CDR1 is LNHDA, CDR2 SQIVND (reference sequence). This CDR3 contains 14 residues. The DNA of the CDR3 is TGTGCCACCCGTATAGATCCTAGCACAGATACGCAGTATTTT. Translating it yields CATRIDPSTDTQYF.